These 30 T cell receptor beta chains were all obtained from the same sample, sequenced in a study of identical twins. MiXCR, run by TCRdb on the 5' RACE reads, gives a single entry per CDR3 protein. The top ten hold about 1.6% of the sample, which has about 920,000 distinct CDR3 sequences, more than 9% seen once. These data were likewise used in another study, on yellow fever vaccine responses in identical twins.

Sequencing input: PBMCs. The source of these receptors is a woman aged 18-35 years in good health.

This clonotype was found many times. The V and J genes are TRBV11-1 and TRBJ1-1; D perhaps matches TRBD1 (6 bases). The V gene lost 4 bases and the J gene lost 0 bases, with 21 bases spanning the gap. Germline V gives CDR1 SGHAT, CDR2 FQDESV (reference sequence). The CDR3 consists of 18 residues. The CDR3, as DNA: TGTGCCAGCAGCTCACCCTTTAACCCAGGGGATCTGAACACTGAAGCTTTCTTT. The encoded protein is CASSSPFNPGDLNTEAFF.

This clonotype came up a few times. The chain couples TRBV12-3 or TRBV12-4 to TRBJ1-2, with 7 bases lining up with TRBD1. V lost 6 bases to trimming and J lost 4 bases; unmatched junction nucleotides: 5. There are 13 residues in the CDR3. DNA of the CDR3: TGTGCCAGCAGGCAGGCAGGGGGCTATGGCTACACCTTC. It codes for CASRQAGGYGYTF.

A few counts support this clonotype. The V and J genes are TRBV10-3 and TRBJ2-7; no clear D. V gave up 3 bases and J gave up 2 bases, with 8 bases separating them. CDR3 length: 13 amino acids. CDR1 is ENHRY and CDR2 is SYGVKD in the germline V gene. The CDR3 loop is CAISDGSTYEQYF. In DNA, the CDR3 is TGTGCCATCAGTGACGGCTCCACCTACGAGCAGTACTTC.

The gene calls are TRBV7-8 and TRBJ1-6; unclear D gene. The CDR3 runs to 16 residues. V shed 2 bases and J shed 7 bases, with 15 bases lying between them. Looked up from germline, CDR1 is SGHVS and CDR2 is FQNEAQ. The CDR3 DNA reads as TGTGCCAGCAGCTTAAATCTGGCCAGTAGAAATTCACCCCTCCACTTT. Its protein product is CASSLNLASRNSPLHF.

This clonotype was seen more than once but under ten times. V is TRBV28 and J is TRBJ1-1, with a possible D match to TRBD1 (5 bases). Germline values: CDR1 MDHEN, CDR2 SYDVKM. The CDR3 is made up of 15 amino acids. The ends were cut back, 3 bases at V and 2 bases at J, with 13 bases in the middle. CDR3 sequence (DNA): TGTGCCAGCAGTTTGGAAGAGGGGTATAACACTGAAGCTTTCTTT. It is translated as CASSLEEGYNTEAFF. Full variable domain (remainder filled in from reference TRBV28 and TRBJ1-1): DVKVTQSSRYLVKRTGEKVFLECVQDMDHENMFWYRQDPGLGLRLIYFSYDVKMKEKGDIPEGYSVSREKKERFSLILESASTNQTSMYLCASSLEEGYNTEAFFGQGTRLTVV.

V usage is TRBV9 and J usage is TRBJ2-1; TRBD2 agrees at 8 bases. CDR1 is SGDLS and CDR2 is YYNGEE in the germline V gene. V lost 3 bases and J lost 10; bases outside the gene matches: 12. The CDR3 sequence is 15 residues long. For the CDR3, the DNA is TGTGCCAGCAGCGGACGGACTAGCCTCGTGGGCGAGCAGTTCTTC. Translated: CASSGRTSLVGEQFF.

The sample holds many counts of this clonotype. The V call is TRBV5-1, the J call TRBJ2-1, with 7 bases lining up with TRBD1. CDR3 length: 15 amino acids. Germline V gene sequence: CDR1 SGHRS, CDR2 YFSETQ. V trimming: 4 bases; J trimming: 5 bases; junction bases outside the gene matches: 9. The CDR3 sequence is CASSPTDRKNNEQFF. The CDR3, as DNA: TGCGCCAGCAGCCCAACGGACAGGAAAAACAATGAGCAGTTCTTC.

This clonotype has just a few counts. The chain links TRBV12-3 or TRBV12-4 to TRBJ2-1; D not resolved. Deletions cut 8 bases from V and 0 bases from J, with 11 bases between. CDR3 length: 14 amino acids. The CDR3 spells CASGAYSSYNEQFF. The CDR3 DNA sequence: TGTGCCAGCGGAGCGTACTCCTCCTACAATGAGCAGTTCTTC.

The chain has TRBV20-1 and TRBJ1-2; D unresolved. V was shortened by 0 bases and J by 7 bases, with 12 bases between the two germline ends. Germline loops: CDR1 DFQATT, CDR2 SNEGSKA (reference sequence). This CDR3 has 13 amino acids. CDR3 residues: CSARDPASGGYTF. CDR3 DNA: TGCAGTGCTAGAGATCCGGCCTCCGGTGGCTACACCTTC.

This clonotype has only one observation. This sequence joins TRBV20-1 and TRBJ2-2; 7 bases are a match to TRBD1. V dropped 0 bases and J dropped 6; count of bases not matched to a gene: 13. This CDR3 has 17 residues. The germline CDR1 and CDR2 sequences are DFQATT and SNEGSKA (reference sequence). Written as DNA, the CDR3 is TGCAGTGCTAGAGAGGAAGGGGGCGCCCGAGGGGCCGGGGAGCTGTTTTTT. It encodes CSAREEGGARGAGELFF.

V usage is TRBV10-2 and J usage is TRBJ1-5; 7 bases align to TRBD1. J gave up 4 bases and V 1 base, and 10 bases lay outside the gene matches. The length of the CDR3 is 17 residues. Germline V lookup: CDR1 WSHSY, CDR2 SAAADI. In DNA, the CDR3 is TGCGCCAGCAGTGAGTTCGGACAGGACGAGATGAATCAGCCCCAGCATTTT. It is translated as CASSEFGQDEMNQPQHF.

This clonotype was detected many times. V is TRBV28 and J is TRBJ2-7; no definite D call. V was cut by 5 bases and J by 4 bases, with 6 bases left in between. The CDR3 spans 11 residues. From germline, CDR1 is MDHEN and CDR2 SYDVKM. CDR3 protein: CASSTKYEQYV. The CDR3 DNA follows: TGTGCCAGCAGTACCAAATACGAGCAGTACGTC.

This clonotype came up a few times. A much larger clonotype is one base distant, so this may be a read error. The chain combines TRBV28 with TRBJ2-7, with D maybe TRBD2 (5 bases). Germline CDR1 and CDR2: MDHEN and SYDVKM. The CDR3 covers 12 residues. Trimming removed 5 bases from V and 2 bases from J, with 7 bases in between. The CDR3 protein is CASSERAYEQYF. In DNA, the CDR3 is TGTGCCAGCAGTGAGAGGGCCTACGAGCAGTACTTC. The full variable domain, rest sourced from reference TRBV28 and TRBJ2-7, is DVKVTQSSRYLVKRTGEKVFLECVQDMDHENMFWYRQDPGLGLRLIYFSYDVKMKEKGDIPEGYSVSREKKERFSLILESASTNQTSMYLCASSERAYEQYFGPGTRLTVT.

This CDR3 is CASTPGSDQETQYF. CDR3 in DNA: TGTGCCAGCACCCCAGGGTCTGACCAAGAGACCCAGTACTTC. This chain links TRBV6-1 with TRBJ2-5; maybe TRBD1 (5 bases). Germline V gene sequence: CDR1 MNHNS, CDR2 SASEGT. This CDR3 region has 14 residues. V was pared by 7 bases and J by 0 bases, with 12 bases between.

This clonotype turned up a few times. The rearrangement uses TRBV25-1 and TRBJ2-3, with D perhaps matching TRBD2 (6 bases). V lost 2 bases and J lost 0, with 9 bases in between. This CDR3 is built from 15 residues. CDR1 and CDR2 from the germline V gene are MGHDK and SYGVNS. Here the CDR3 reads CASSEGRTSTDTQYF. The CDR3 DNA follows: TGTGCCAGCAGTGAAGGGAGGACTAGCACAGATACGCAGTATTTT.

This clonotype was found many times. The chain uses TRBV15 and TRBJ2-4; perhaps D is TRBD1 or TRBD2 (6 bases each). This CDR3 has 18 amino acids. Trimming took 0 bases from V and 7 from J, leaving 22 bases between them. The germline gives CDR1 LNHNV, CDR2 YYDKDF (reference sequence). The CDR3 DNA reads as TGTGCCACCAGCAGAGATCTCTCCGGGGTTGGAGGGGGGAACATTCAGTACTTC. This sequence encodes CATSRDLSGVGGGNIQYF.

This clonotype has ten or more counts. It may be a read error: a sequence one base away is much more abundant. The V call is TRBV11-2, the J call TRBJ2-5; D is unclear. This CDR3 is 12 amino acids long. Germline V lookup: CDR1 SGHAT, CDR2 FQNNGV. CDR3 amino acids: CASSLAWETQYF. CDR3 nucleotides: TGCGCCAGCAGCTTGGCCTGGGAGACCCAGTACTTC.

This clonotype was detected ten times or more. The J gene is TRBJ2-1, the V gene TRBV5-1, with D perhaps matching TRBD1 (6 bases). CDR1 and CDR2 (germline): SGHRS, YFSETQ. Trimming removed 0 bases from V and 2 bases from J, with 9 bases in between. The CDR3 is 15 residues long. In nucleotides, the CDR3 is TGCGCCAGCAGCTTGGAGGGGGAGACCTACAATGAGCAGTTCTTC. It specifies CASSLEGETYNEQFF.

This clonotype was observed at least ten times. The gene calls are TRBV18 and TRBJ1-5, with TRBD1 identical over 9 bases. CDR3 length: 15 amino acids. Germline V gene data show CDR1 as KGHSH and CDR2 as LQKENI. The V gene end was trimmed by 3 bases and the J gene end by 6 bases; junction bases not matched to a gene: 6. In nucleotides, the CDR3 is TGTGCCAGCTCACCCCAGGGACAGGGAGTTCAGCCCCAGCATTTT. Translated, it gives CASSPQGQGVQPQHF.

This clonotype was seen more than once but under ten times. The chain links TRBV5-1 to TRBJ2-7; 8 bases agree with TRBD2. Germline-derived CDR1 and CDR2 are SGHRS and YFSETQ. The V segment lost 0 bases and the J segment 4 bases; nucleotides outside the gene matches: 9. The CDR3 consists of 16 residues. The CDR3 nucleotides read TGCGCCAGCAGCTTGGACCGGAGCGGGAGAGCGTACGAGCAGTACTTC. This gives the protein CASSLDRSGRAYEQYF.

The chain has TRBV2 and TRBJ2-2, with D possibly being TRBD1 or TRBD2 (5 bases each). The germline CDR1 and CDR2 sequences are SNHLY and FYNNEI. The CDR3 is 15 residues long. Trimming removed 8 bases at V and 6 bases at J, with 19 bases between. CDR3 amino acids: CASSMYGTGAGELFF. The CDR3 region has the DNA TGTGCCAGCTCAATGTACGGGACGGGTGCCGGGGAGCTGTTTTTT.

The chain recombines TRBV24-1 with TRBJ1-1; D not certain. There are 12 residues in the CDR3. CDR1 and CDR2 (germline): KGHDR, SFDVKD. The V and J ends lost 11 bases and 4 bases respectively, with 13 bases between them. The CDR3 bases are TGTGCCAGCGGAGGTTCGGCCACTGAAGCTTTCTTT. Translated: CASGGSATEAFF.

This clonotype was counted only a few times. The chain joins TRBV5-1 to TRBJ1-1; D is undetermined. The V gene's germline CDR1 is SGHRS and CDR2 YFSETQ. Between the trimmed V and J ends, which lost 4 bases and 2 bases, there was a span of 12 bases. The CDR3 is 14 amino acids. The CDR3 is CASSPEGFNTEAFF. CDR3 bases: TGCGCCAGCAGCCCCGAGGGTTTTAACACTGAAGCTTTCTTT.

The chain couples TRBV10-3 to TRBJ2-3, with 8 positions matching TRBD2. CDR1 ENHRY and CDR2 SYGVKD come from the germline V gene. Trimming cost V 4 bases and J 4 bases; bases outside gene matches: 4. The CDR3 runs to 14 residues. CDR3 sequence reads: CAISVGLGPDTQYF. Written as DNA, the CDR3 is TGTGCCATCAGTGTGGGACTAGGACCAGATACGCAGTATTTT.

V is TRBV3-1 and J is TRBJ2-1, with 7 bases lining up with TRBD2. The CDR3 covers 16 residues. Per the germline V gene, CDR1 is LGHDT and CDR2 is YNNKEL (reference sequence). The V segment lost 5 bases and the J segment 4 bases; nucleotides outside the gene matches: 11. CDR3 residues: CASSSSRGREYNEQFF. As DNA, the CDR3 is TGTGCCAGCAGCTCTTCTCGGGGGAGGGAATACAATGAGCAGTTCTTC.

In its sample, this clonotype was seen a few times. The J gene is TRBJ1-1, the V gene TRBV12-5, with TRBD1 as a possible D gene (5 bases). Trimming removed 4 bases at V and 0 bases at J, with 12 bases between. The CDR3 totals 15 residues. The germline V gene has CDR1 LGHNT and CDR2 FRNRAP. In DNA, the CDR3 is TGTGCTAGTGGTTGGAGAGACAGTATGAACACTGAAGCTTTCTTT. This codes for CASGWRDSMNTEAFF.

This clonotype was counted between two and nine times. The conserved closing phenylalanine or tryptophan is absent in this CDR3, likely reflecting a read error. The DNA is left out, because the CDR3 cannot be placed on it with certainty; the CDR3 is given as TCRdb lists it. The J gene is TRBJ2-3, the V gene TRBV2; the table's D call, TRBD2, was not checked against the DNA. 11 amino acids form the CDR3, both terminal residues included. CDR1 and CDR2 (germline): SNHLY, FYNNEI. This CDR3 reads CASSEEVAGAL.

The chain employs TRBV6-5 and TRBJ2-1, with D tentatively TRBD2 (6 bases). The germline CDR1 and CDR2 sequences are MNHEY and SVGAGI. This CDR3 is 15 amino acids long. Trimming pared 1 base from V and 0 bases from J, leaving 7 bases between. CDR3 loop: CASSYWGDSYNEQFF. The CDR3 DNA sequence: TGTGCCAGCAGTTACTGGGGGGACTCCTACAATGAGCAGTTCTTC.

This clonotype was seen many times. The V gene is TRBV11-2, the J gene TRBJ2-5; D is unresolved. Germline CDR1 reads SGHAT; CDR2 reads FQNNGV. Trimming cost V 1 base and J 1 base, with 10 bases left between them. The CDR3 totals 15 residues. This chain's CDR3 is CASSLVGSSQETQYF. The CDR3 DNA is TGTGCCAGCAGCTTAGTTGGCAGTAGCCAAGAGACCCAGTACTTC.

For the CDR3, the DNA is TGTGCCAGCAGTGAAGCCGGCAGGGGGGGTCCAGCTAACTATGGCTACACCTTC. This encodes CASSEAGRGGPANYGYTF. J is TRBJ1-2 and V is TRBV6-1; 7 bases match TRBD1. Germline V gene sequence: CDR1 MNHNS, CDR2 SASEGT. V gave up 0 bases and J gave up 0 bases; unmatched junction bases: 10. The CDR3 is 18 amino acids.